This T cell receptor beta chain was found in a study of blood T cell repertoires in COVID-19. In the study overall: Samples taken during acute and convalescent COVID-19 were collected in the United States, Italy and Spain. T cells, B-cell-depleted T cells, or PBMCs provided the cDNA or gDNA that served as material.

As handled by the study authors: Reference gene primer amplification yielded estimated nucleated cell counts. TCRdb's table, derived via immunoSEQ multiplex PCR, lists solely in-frame clones and lacks some. V and J calls and clone size are as listed in that table; D and trimming were resolved from the DNA. This table holds about 62,000 clones, roughly four fifths found once. This CDR3 is 11 amino acids long. Deletions cut 8 bases from V and 4 bases from J, with 11 bases between. Germline CDR1 is GTSNPN and CDR2 is SVGIG (reference sequence). The clonotype comes from a woman aged 45-59 years with active or convalescent COVID-19. The specimen was peripheral blood. This rearrangement joins TRBV30 to TRBJ1-2; D is ambiguous. CDR3 sequence reads: CAGLITYGYTF. In DNA form, the CDR3 reads TGTGCCGGACTAATCACCTATGGCTACACCTTC.